This is a list of T cell receptor beta chains from one sample in a study of blood T cell repertoires in COVID-19. Sequencing used immunoSEQ multiplex PCR; TCRdb keeps in-frame clones, though not all of them. This sample has 140,000 or so clones; roughly 84% occur once, and the top ten carry around 9.6%. Sequencing used peripheral blood. The receptors were gathered from a man aged 60 to 69 with active or convalescent COVID-19. Each CDR3 is given with its conserved first and last residue. Each record gives: V gene, D gene, J gene, clone size, CDR3 DNA, CDR3 protein. The D gene is left open where the match is weak. The size entry is marked missing in some rows and otherwise reads once, few, many or a size class.

TRBV6-1	-	TRBJ1-5	few	TGTGCCAGCAGTGAAGGGTTGGCGGCGGGAAATCAGCCCCAGCATTTT	CASSEGLAAGNQPQHF
TRBV7-9	-	TRBJ1-2	-	TGTGCCAGCAGCTCAACAGGGTTTGATACCTATGGCTACACCTTC	CASSSTGFDTYGYTF
TRBV10-3	-	TRBJ1-2	-	TGTGCCATCACGGGATTTACGAACTATGGCTACACCTTC	CAITGFTNYGYTF
TRBV6-5	-	TRBJ1-5	-	TGTGCCACCTCCCGGACAGCTAATCAGCCCCAGCATTTT	CATSRTANQPQHF
TRBV9	-	TRBJ1-4	-	TGTGCCAGCAGCTTGGGGGGTCGGGATGAAAAACTGTTTTTT	CASSLGGRDEKLFF
TRBV7-2	-	TRBJ2-6	-	TGTGCCAGCAGCTTACCAGGTGGGGCCAACGTCCTGACTTTC	CASSLPGGANVLTF
TRBV27	TRBD1	TRBJ2-2	-	TGTGCCAGCAGGACCGGGACAGTCAACACCGGGGAGCTGTTTTTT	CASRTGTVNTGELFF
TRBV4-1	-	TRBJ1-4	-	TGCGCCAGCAGCCAAGCGTGGAGACAGGACACCTCTAATGAAAAACTGTTTTTT	CASSQAWRQDTSNEKLFF
TRBV4-3	-	TRBJ1-1	-	TGCGCCAGCAGCCAAGAAGCGGGCGTGAACACTGAAGCTTTCTTT	CASSQEAGVNTEAFF
TRBV25-1	-	TRBJ1-3	-	TGTGCCAGCAGTGAAGGGAGGTCTGGAAACACCATATATTTT	CASSEGRSGNTIYF
TRBV11-3	TRBD1	TRBJ2-1	once	TGTGCCAGCAGCTTCCCTAAGAACAGGGGGAGCTCCTACAATGAGCAGTTCTTC	CASSFPKNRGSSYNEQFF
TRBV19	TRBD1	TRBJ1-1	-	TGTGCCAGTAGAGGACAGGGCTTTGCGAACACTGAAGCTTTCTTT	CASRGQGFANTEAFF
TRBV7-9	TRBD1	TRBJ1-4	-	TGTGCCAGCAGCTTGTTGACAGGGGATGGAGAAAAACTGTTTTTT	CASSLLTGDGEKLFF
TRBV6-6	-	TRBJ2-5	-	TGTGCCAGCAGACCACAGGGAAACCAAGAGACCCAGTACTTC	CASRPQGNQETQYF
TRBV4-3	-	TRBJ2-5	-	TGCGCCAGCAGCCATCTAGTACAAGAGACCCAGTACTTC	CASSHLVQETQYF
TRBV12-3/TRBV12-4	-	TRBJ2-2	-	TGTGCCAGCAGTTTCCCGGGGGGGGAGCTGTTTTTT	CASSFPGGELFF
TRBV5-4	-	TRBJ2-7	-	TGTGCCAGCAGCTCGGGAGCCTACGAGCAGTACTTC	CASSSGAYEQYF
TRBV4-3	TRBD2	TRBJ2-3	-	TGCGCCAGCAGCCAAGTTGGGTCTAGCGGTTACACAGATACGCAGTATTTT	CASSQVGSSGYTDTQYF
TRBV6-5	-	TRBJ1-2	-	TGTGCCAGCAGTTACAAGTCCCTCGGGGGCTACACCTTC	CASSYKSLGGYTF
TRBV11-3	TRBD2	TRBJ2-1	-	TGTGCCAGCAGCTTGGTACGGGAGGGCCTTAATGAGCAGTTCTTC	CASSLVREGLNEQFF
TRBV6-2/TRBV6-3	-	TRBJ2-7	-	TGTGCCAGCAGCCAGACAGTCGAATCCTACGAGCAGTACTTC	CASSQTVESYEQYF
TRBV18	TRBD2	TRBJ2-3	-	TGTGCCAGCTCTCCGAAGACTAGCGGGAGGGCCCAGAGCACAGATACGCAGTATTTT	CASSPKTSGRAQSTDTQYF
TRBV7-9	-	TRBJ1-2	-	TGTGCCAGCAGCTTAGGAACCTTGGGAGGGGCCCGAGTTCGGTATGGCTACACCTTC	CASSLGTLGGARVRYGYTF
TRBV7-8	-	TRBJ1-2	-	TGTGCCAGCAGCTTAGCGCGAGCACAGGGTGGAGGCTACACCTTC	CASSLARAQGGGYTF
TRBV6-5	TRBD1	TRBJ1-3	-	TGTGCCAGCAGAAACAGGGGACCTGGAAACACCATATATTTT	CASRNRGPGNTIYF
TRBV6-2/TRBV6-3	-	TRBJ2-7	-	TGTGCCAGCAGTTACCCTGACAGCACCTACGAGCAGTACTTC	CASSYPDSTYEQYF
TRBV7-9	-	TRBJ2-2	once	TGTGCCAGCAGCCCGAGGGAATTCGGGGAGCTGTTTTTT	CASSPREFGELFF
TRBV11-3	-	TRBJ2-6	-	TGTGCCAGCAGCTTAGAGGAGCTCTCTGGGGCCAACGTCCTGACTTTC	CASSLEELSGANVLTF
TRBV5-1	-	TRBJ1-1	-	TGCGCCAGCAGCTTGGCACAGGGTATGAACACTGAAGCTTTCTTT	CASSLAQGMNTEAFF
TRBV12-3/TRBV12-4	-	TRBJ2-1	-	TGTGCCAGCAGTCCTCCAGGGGATGAGCAGTTCTTC	CASSPPGDEQFF
TRBV15	TRBD2	TRBJ2-5	-	TGTGCCACCAGCAGAGGGACTAGCGGGGGCCTGCAAGAGACCCAGTACTTC	CATSRGTSGGLQETQYF
TRBV5-5	-	TRBJ1-1	-	TGTGCCAGCAGCTTGGTCAGGGGTACTGAAGCTTTCTTT	CASSLVRGTEAFF
TRBV4-1	TRBD1	TRBJ1-2	few	TGCGCCAGCAGGATCGACAGGGGGCTTAACTATGGCTACACCTTC	CASRIDRGLNYGYTF
TRBV24-1	TRBD2	TRBJ2-3	-	TGTGCCACCAGTGACCCCTCCGGGACTAGGAGAAACACAGATACGCAGTATTTT	CATSDPSGTRRNTDTQYF
TRBV20-1	-	TRBJ1-2	once	TGCAGTGCTAGTTTGGGAGGTCGAGGCTACACCTTC	CSASLGGRGYTF
TRBV4-3	TRBD1	TRBJ1-2	-	TGCGCCAGCAGCCAAGATAGGACAGGTGGCTACACCTTC	CASSQDRTGGYTF
TRBV7-9	-	TRBJ1-2	-	TGTGCCAGCAGCTTAGGCGGGGCCTATGGCTACACCTTC	CASSLGGAYGYTF
TRBV5-8	-	TRBJ1-6	-	TGTGCCAGCAGCAAGGGACAAGGGTTTGGTAATTCACCCCTCCACTTT	CASSKGQGFGNSPLHF
TRBV11-3	-	TRBJ1-3	-	TGTGCCAGCAGTCCTACTGGAAACACCATATATTTT	CASSPTGNTIYF
TRBV7-9	TRBD2	TRBJ2-1	-	TGTGCCAGCAAAGTAGCGGGGTCCTACAATGAGCAGTTCTTC	CASKVAGSYNEQFF
TRBV4-3	TRBD2	TRBJ2-5	-	TGCGCCAGCAGCTTGACCTCCGGGGGGGCCCAAGAGACCCAGTACTTC	CASSLTSGGAQETQYF
TRBV2	-	TRBJ1-1	few	TGTGCCAGCAGGCCAGGTTACCCTGAAGCTTTCTTT	CASRPGYPEAFF
TRBV12-3/TRBV12-4	-	TRBJ2-3	-	TGTGCCAGCGAGGGGGGGCGCACAGATACGCAGTATTTT	CASEGGRTDTQYF
TRBV27	TRBD2	TRBJ2-5	-	TGTGCCAGCGGGACCCTTACCCCCACGGGGGGGACCCAGTACTTC	CASGTLTPTGGTQYF
TRBV24-1	TRBD2	TRBJ2-5	-	TGTGCCACCAGTGGGCGCGGGAGGGAGACCCAGTACTTC	CATSGRGRETQYF
TRBV6-5	-	TRBJ1-5	once	TGTGCCAGCAGTTACTCGAACAGGGATCATCAGCCCCAGCATTTT	CASSYSNRDHQPQHF
TRBV3-1/TRBV3-2	TRBD1	TRBJ1-1	-	TGTGCCAGCAGCAGGGGGCAGGGTGAAGCTTTCTTT	CASSRGQGEAFF